This T cell receptor (beta chain) emerged from a study of T cells after yellow fever vaccination. Study conclusions and caveats: The appearance of a small share of clonotypes in both CD4 and CD8 compartments was observed.

The germline V and J ends were trimmed by 2 bases and 1 base, with 1 base remaining between them. The CDR3 runs to 12 residues. Germline V gene lookup returns CDR1 MNHNY and CDR2 SVGAGI (reference sequence). In its sample, this clonotype was seen many times. Its antigen is not identified. MiXCR, run by TCRdb on the 5' RACE reads, gives a single entry per CDR3 protein. The profile covers roughly 170,000 distinct CDR3 sequences, with roughly 6.4% appearing a single time and roughly 3% taken by the ten largest. The chain has TRBV6-6 and TRBJ2-3, with D unresolved. Sequencing was performed on CD4+ T cells sorted from PBMCs, taken on the day of the first yellow fever vaccination. The receptor comes from a man in his late teens or twenties who received the YFV17D yellow fever vaccine. CDR3: CASSYGTDTQYF. The CDR3 DNA is TGTGCCAGCAGTTACGGCACAGATACGCAGTATTTT.